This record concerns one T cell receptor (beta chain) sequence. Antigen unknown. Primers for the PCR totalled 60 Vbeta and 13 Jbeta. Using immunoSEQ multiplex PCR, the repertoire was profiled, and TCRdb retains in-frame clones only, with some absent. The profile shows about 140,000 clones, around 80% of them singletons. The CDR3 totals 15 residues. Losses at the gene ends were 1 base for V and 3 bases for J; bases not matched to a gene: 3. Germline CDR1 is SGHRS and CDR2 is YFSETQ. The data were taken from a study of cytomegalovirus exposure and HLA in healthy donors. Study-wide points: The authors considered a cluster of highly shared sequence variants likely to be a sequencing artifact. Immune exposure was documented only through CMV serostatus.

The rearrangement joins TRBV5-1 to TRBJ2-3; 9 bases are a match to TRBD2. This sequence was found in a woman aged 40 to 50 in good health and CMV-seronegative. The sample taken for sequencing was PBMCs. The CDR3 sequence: CASSLSGRITDTQYF. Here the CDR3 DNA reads TGCGCCAGCAGCTTGAGCGGGAGGATTACAGATACGCAGTATTTT. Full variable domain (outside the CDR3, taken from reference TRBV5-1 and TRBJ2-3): KAGVTQTPRYLIKTRGQQVTLSCSPISGHRSVSWYQQTPGQGLQFLFEYFSETQRNKGNFPGRFSGRQFSNSRSEMNVSTLELGDSALYLCASSLSGRITDTQYFGPGTRLTVL.